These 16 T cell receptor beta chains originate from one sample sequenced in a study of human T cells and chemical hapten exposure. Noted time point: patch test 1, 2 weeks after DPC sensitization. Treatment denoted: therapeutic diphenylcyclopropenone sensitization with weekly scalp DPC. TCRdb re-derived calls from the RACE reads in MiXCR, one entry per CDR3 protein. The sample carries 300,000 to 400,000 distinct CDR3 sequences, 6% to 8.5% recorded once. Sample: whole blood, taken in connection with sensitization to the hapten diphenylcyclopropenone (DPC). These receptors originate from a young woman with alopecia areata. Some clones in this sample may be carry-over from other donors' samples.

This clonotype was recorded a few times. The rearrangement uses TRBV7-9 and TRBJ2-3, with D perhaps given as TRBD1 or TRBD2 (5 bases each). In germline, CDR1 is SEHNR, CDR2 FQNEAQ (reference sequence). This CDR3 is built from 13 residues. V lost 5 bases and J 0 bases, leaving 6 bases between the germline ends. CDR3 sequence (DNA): TGTGCCAGCAGCGGGGGTAGCACAGATACGCAGTATTTT. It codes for CASSGGSTDTQYF.

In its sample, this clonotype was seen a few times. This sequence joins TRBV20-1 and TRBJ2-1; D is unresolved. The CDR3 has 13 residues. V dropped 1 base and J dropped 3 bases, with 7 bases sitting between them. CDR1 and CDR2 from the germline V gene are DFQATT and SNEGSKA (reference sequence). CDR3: CSARAPRYNEQFF. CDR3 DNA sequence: TGCAGTGCTAGAGCCCCTCGCTACAATGAGCAGTTCTTC.

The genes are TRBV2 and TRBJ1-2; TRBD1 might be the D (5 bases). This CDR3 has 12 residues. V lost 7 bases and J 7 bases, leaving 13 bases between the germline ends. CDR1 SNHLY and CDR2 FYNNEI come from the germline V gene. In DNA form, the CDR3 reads TGTGCCAGCACCCCGGAAGGGGTTGGCTACACCTTC. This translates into CASTPEGVGYTF. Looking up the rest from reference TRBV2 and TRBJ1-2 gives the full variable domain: EPEVTQTPSHQVTQMGQEVILRCVPISNHLYFYWYRQILGQKVEFLVSFYNNEISEKSEIFDDQFSVERPDGSNFTLKIRSTKLEDSAMYFCASTPEGVGYTFGSGTRLTVV.

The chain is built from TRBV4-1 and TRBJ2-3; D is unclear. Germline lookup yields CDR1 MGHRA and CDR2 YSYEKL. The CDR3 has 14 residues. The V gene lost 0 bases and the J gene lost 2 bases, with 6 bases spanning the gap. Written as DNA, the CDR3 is TGCGCCAGCAGCCAAGACAGTACCACAGATACGCAGTATTTT. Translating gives CASSQDSTTDTQYF.

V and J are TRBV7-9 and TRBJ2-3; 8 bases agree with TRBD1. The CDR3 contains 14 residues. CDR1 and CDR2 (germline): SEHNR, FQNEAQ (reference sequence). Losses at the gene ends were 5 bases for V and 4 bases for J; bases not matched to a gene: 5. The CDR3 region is CASSPGGASDTQYF. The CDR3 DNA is TGTGCCAGCAGCCCAGGGGGCGCCTCAGATACGCAGTATTTT.

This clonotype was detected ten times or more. CDR3 coding DNA: TGTGCCAGCAGTTTCTGGGGGGCGAACACCGGGGAGCTGTTTTTT. It specifies CASSFWGANTGELFF. This chain links TRBV27 with TRBJ2-2, with D possibly matching TRBD2 (6 bases). CDR3 size: 15 residues. The germline CDR1 and CDR2 sequences are MNHEY and SMNVEV (reference sequence). V was cut by 3 bases and J by 0 bases, with 8 bases left in between.

CDR3 coding DNA: TGTGCCAGCAGTACGACTAGCGGGGGAGCAGATACGCAGTATTTT. Translation gives CASSTTSGGADTQYF. The chain is built from TRBV6-5 and TRBJ2-3, with TRBD2 identical over 12 bases. CDR1 MNHEY and CDR2 SVGAGI come from the germline V gene. CDR3 length: 15 amino acids. The V and J ends lost 5 bases and 4 bases, in that order; junction bases with no gene match: 4.

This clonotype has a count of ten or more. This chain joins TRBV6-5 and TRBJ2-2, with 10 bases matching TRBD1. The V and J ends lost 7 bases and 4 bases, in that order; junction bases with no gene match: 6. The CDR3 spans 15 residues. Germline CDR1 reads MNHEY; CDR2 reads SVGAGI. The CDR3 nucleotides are TGTGCCAGCACCCCGGGACAGGGGTTCACCGGGGAGCTGTTTTTT. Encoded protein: CASTPGQGFTGELFF.

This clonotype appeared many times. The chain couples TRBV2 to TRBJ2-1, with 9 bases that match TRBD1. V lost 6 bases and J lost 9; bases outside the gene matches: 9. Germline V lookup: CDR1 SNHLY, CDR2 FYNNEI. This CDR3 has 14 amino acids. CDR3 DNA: TGTGCCAGCAGGGTAACAGGGGGCGCGGGTGAGCAGTTCTTC. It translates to CASRVTGGAGEQFF.

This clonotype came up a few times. The CDR3 bases are TGTGCCAGCAGCCCCGAGGGGACAGGGGGAATGAACACTGAAGCTTTCTTT. It yields the protein CASSPEGTGGMNTEAFF. The chain recombines TRBV6-5 with TRBJ1-1, with 11 bases identical to TRBD1. Germline CDR1 is MNHEY and CDR2 is SVGAGI. The CDR3 sequence is 17 residues long. The V and J ends lost 6 bases and 0 bases, in that order; junction bases with no gene match: 9.

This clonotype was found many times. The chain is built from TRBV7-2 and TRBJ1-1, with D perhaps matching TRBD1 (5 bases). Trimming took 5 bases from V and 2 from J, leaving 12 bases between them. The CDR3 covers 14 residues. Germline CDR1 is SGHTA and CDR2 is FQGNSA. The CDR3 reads CASSQDMTNTEAFF. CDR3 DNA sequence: TGTGCCAGCAGCCAGGACATGACCAACACTGAAGCTTTCTTT.

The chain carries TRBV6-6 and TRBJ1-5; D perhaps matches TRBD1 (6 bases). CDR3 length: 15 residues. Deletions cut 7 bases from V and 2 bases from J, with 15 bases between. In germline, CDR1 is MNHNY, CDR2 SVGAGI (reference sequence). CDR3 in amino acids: CASTWEGGGNQPQHF. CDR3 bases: TGTGCCAGCACTTGGGAGGGGGGGGGCAATCAGCCCCAGCATTTT.

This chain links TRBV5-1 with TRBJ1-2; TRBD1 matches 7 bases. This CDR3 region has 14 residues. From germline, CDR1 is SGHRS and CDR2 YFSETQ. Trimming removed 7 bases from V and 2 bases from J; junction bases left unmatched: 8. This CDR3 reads CASATDRSNYGYTF. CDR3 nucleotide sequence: TGCGCCAGCGCAACGGACAGGTCCAACTATGGCTACACCTTC.

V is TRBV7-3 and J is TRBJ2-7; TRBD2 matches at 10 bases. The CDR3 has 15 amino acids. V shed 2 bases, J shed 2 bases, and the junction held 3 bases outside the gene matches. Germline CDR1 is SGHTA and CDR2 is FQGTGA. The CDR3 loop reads CASSLASGRTYEQYF. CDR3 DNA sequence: TGTGCCAGCAGCTTAGCTAGCGGGAGAACCTACGAGCAGTACTTC.

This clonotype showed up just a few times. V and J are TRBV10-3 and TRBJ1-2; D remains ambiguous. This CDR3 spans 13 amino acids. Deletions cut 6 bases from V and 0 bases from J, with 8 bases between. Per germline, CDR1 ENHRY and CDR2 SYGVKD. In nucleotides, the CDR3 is TGTGCCATCAGAGCGGGCGCTAACTATGGCTACACCTTC. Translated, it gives CAIRAGANYGYTF.

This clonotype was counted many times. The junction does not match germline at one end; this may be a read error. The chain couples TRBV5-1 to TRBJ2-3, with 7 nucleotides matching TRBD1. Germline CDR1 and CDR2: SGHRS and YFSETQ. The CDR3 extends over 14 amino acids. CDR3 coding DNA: TGTGCCAGCAGTTCCGGACAGGGCACAGATACGCAGTATTTT. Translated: CASSSGQGTDTQYF.